These 10 T cell receptor beta chains share one sample of origin, sequenced in a study of vaccination and CD4 T cells after COVID-19. The antigens these receptors bind are not known. Treatment: roughly 10-day PBMC culture with coronavirus spike peptide pools or control peptides (ViraFEST assay). Once obtained from cultured CD4+ T cells, the DNA was sequenced using the Oncomine TCR Beta short-read assay. One entry per CDR3 protein results from TCRdb running MiXCR on the PCR reads. The data contain around 20,000 distinct CDR3 sequences, roughly 43% of them seen just once; the ten biggest clones take up under 3%. The sample in question was CD4+ T cells from blood, cultured in vitro, obtained after SARS-CoV-2 vaccination. These receptors all stem from a human donor who had recovered from COVID-19.

CDR3 residues: CASSLSGGFTEAFF. In DNA, the CDR3 is TGTGCCAGCAGTTTATCCGGGGGCTTCACTGAAGCTTTCTTT. The rearrangement uses TRBV28 and TRBJ1-1; perhaps TRBD1 as D (6 bases). Deletions cut 1 base from V and 4 bases from J, with 10 bases between. Germline V gene data show CDR1 as MDHEN and CDR2 as SYDVKM. The CDR3 runs to 14 residues.

V usage is TRBV20-1 and J usage is TRBJ2-4, with 13 bases fitting TRBD2. Per the germline V gene, CDR1 is DFQATT and CDR2 is SNEGSKA (reference sequence). The CDR3 consists of 16 residues. V trimming: 6 bases; J trimming: 0 bases; junction bases outside the gene matches: 5. CDR3 in amino acids: CSARLAGGLAKNIQYF. The CDR3 DNA follows: TGCAGTGCGAGACTAGCGGGAGGCCTAGCCAAAAACATTCAGTACTTC.

The chain joins TRBV28 to TRBJ2-7; 11 bases fit TRBD2. After removal of 8 bases from V and 3 bases from J, the junction contained 6 bases not matched to a gene. CDR1 is MDHEN, CDR2 SYDVKM, per germline. This CDR3 has 14 amino acids. DNA for the CDR3: TGTGCCAGCCAGACTAGCGGGATGTTCTACGAGCAGTACTTC. The encoded protein is CASQTSGMFYEQYF.

This clonotype showed up just a few times. For the CDR3, the DNA is TGTGCCACCATGACGGGACTAGCGGGTTCCAATGAGCAGTTCTTC. It specifies CATMTGLAGSNEQFF. The rearrangement uses TRBV15 and TRBJ2-1, with 12 bases matching TRBD2. V lost 7 bases to trimming and J lost 6 bases; unmatched junction nucleotides: 7. CDR3 size: 15 residues. The germline gives CDR1 LNHNV, CDR2 YYDKDF (reference sequence).

This chain joins TRBV9 and TRBJ2-7; weak D call: TRBD2 (6 bases). Trimming took off 0 bases at V and 3 bases at J, with 13 bases between the two ends. The CDR3 is 15 amino acids. Germline V CDR1 and CDR2: SGDLS, YYNGEE. DNA for the CDR3: TGTGCCAGCAGCGTAGAACCGGGAGCCTTCTACGAGCAGTACTTC. Translating it yields CASSVEPGAFYEQYF.

The chain joins TRBV5-6 to TRBJ1-5; 8 bases align to TRBD1. Trimming removed 4 bases from V and 7 bases from J; junction bases left unmatched: 4. Germline V gives CDR1 SGHDT, CDR2 YYEEEE. This CDR3 spans 13 amino acids. DNA of the CDR3: TGTGCCAGCAGCCGGGACAGGAGCCAGCCCCAGCATTTT. It is translated as CASSRDRSQPQHF.

This clonotype was seen more than once but under ten times. This chain links TRBV6-1 with TRBJ1-5; 9 bases map to TRBD1. The CDR3 has 14 residues. Trimming removed 5 bases from V and 6 bases from J; junction bases left unmatched: 5. Germline-derived CDR1 and CDR2 are MNHNS and SASEGT. The CDR3 is CASSHGTGRQPQHF. Written as DNA, the CDR3 is TGTGCCAGCAGTCATGGGACAGGGCGTCAGCCCCAGCATTTT.

The rearrangement uses TRBV19 and TRBJ1-5, with no clear D. Per germline, CDR1 LNHDA and CDR2 SQIVND (reference sequence). V gave up 0 bases and J gave up 4 bases, with 7 bases separating them. CDR3 length: 14 amino acids. CDR3 sequence reads: CASSIDGWNQPQHF. CDR3 nucleotides: TGTGCCAGTAGTATAGACGGGTGGAATCAGCCCCAGCATTTT.

The gene calls are TRBV5-6 and TRBJ1-5; no reliable D call. V was trimmed by 0 bases and J by 3 bases, leaving 7 bases between them. The germline CDR1 and CDR2 sequences are SGHDT and YYEEEE. The CDR3 is made up of 14 amino acids. CDR3 loop: CASSLGGFNQPQHF. CDR3 nucleotide sequence: TGTGCCAGCAGCTTGGGAGGGTTCAATCAGCCCCAGCATTTT.

The table lists this clonotype with a few counts. This chain links TRBV7-9 with TRBJ1-2; D is perhaps TRBD1 (6 bases). V was shortened by 1 base and J by 1 base, with 10 bases between the two germline ends. From germline, CDR1 is SEHNR and CDR2 FQNEAQ (reference sequence). The CDR3 is made up of 15 amino acids. CDR3: CASSLGQAVNYGYTF. In DNA form, the CDR3 reads TGTGCCAGCAGCTTAGGACAGGCTGTTAACTATGGCTACACCTTC.